The 8 T cell receptor beta chains below all came from one sample that was sequenced in a study of T cells in women clearing cervical HPV infection. The data were produced by immunoSEQ multiplex PCR, yet TCRdb's version contains in-frame clones alone and is incomplete. The sample includes around 39,000 clones. The sequencing input was blood buffy coat. The receptors were gathered from a woman between 18 and 69 years old with a cervical HPV16 infection that either progressed to CIN3+ or cleared (not recorded which).

This clone counts as medium-sized by frequency. Sequencing ends 3 residues short of the CDR3 end; the germline J gene provides the rest. This rearrangement joins TRBV18 to TRBJ2-1; TRBD2 agrees at 9 bases. V lost 3 bases and J lost 8; bases outside the gene matches: 5. Germline CDR1 reads KGHSH; CDR2 reads LQKENI. CDR3 length: 14 amino acids. The CDR3 here is CASSPSGSKDEQFF. The CDR3 DNA, read in part, is TGTGCCAGCTCACCTAGCGGGAGTAAGGATGAG.

About this clone: The sequence runs out 3 residues before the end of the CDR3; the remainder is reconstructed from the germline J gene. The chain has TRBV5-1 and TRBJ2-2, with D possibly being TRBD2 (5 bases). CDR1 SGHRS and CDR2 YFSETQ come from the germline V gene. V gave up 5 bases and J gave up 1 base, with 9 bases separating them. This CDR3 is 14 amino acids long. Incomplete CDR3 DNA: TGCGCCAGCAGGCAGGCGGGGAACACCGGGGAG. This gives the protein CASRQAGNTGE. The full CDR3 is CASRQAGNTGELFF.

Notes on this clone: The read falls 3 residues short of the CDR3 end, and the missing part is taken from the germline J gene. The chain carries TRBV20-1 and TRBJ2-1; D is uncertain. The CDR3 extends over 13 amino acids. Looked up from germline, CDR1 is DFQATT and CDR2 is SNEGSKA (reference sequence). V was cut by 6 bases and J by 0 bases, with 9 bases left in between. The part of the CDR3 DNA that was read is TGCAGTGCCGCGCGGCCCTCCTACAATGAG. As protein: CSAARPSYNE. The entire CDR3 protein reads CSAARPSYNEQFF.

On this clone: The read gets to within 3 residues of the CDR3 end, and the germline J gene fills in the rest. The V call is TRBV5-1, the J call TRBJ2-7, with 10 bases matching TRBD1. The CDR3 has 14 residues. V dropped 4 bases and J dropped 6; count of bases not matched to a gene: 7. Germline-derived CDR1 and CDR2 are SGHRS and YFSETQ. CDR3 region: CASSRGQGGGEQYF. The DNA read from the CDR3 is TGCGCCAGCAGCCGCGGACAGGGGGGGGGCGAG.

With respect to this clone: Read coverage stops 3 residues before the CDR3 terminus; the germline J gene supplies the remainder. The chain carries TRBV28 and TRBJ1-4, with 8 bases fitting TRBD1. The ends lost 2 bases at V and 6 bases at J; junction bases unmatched: 2. Germline V gene data show CDR1 as MDHEN and CDR2 as SYDVKM. The CDR3 is 14 residues long. The CDR3 sequence: CASSLTGGDEKLFF. Partial CDR3 DNA: TGTGCCAGCAGTTTAACAGGGGGGGATGAAAAA.

Concerning this clone: The read terminates 3 residues ahead of where the CDR3 ends, so the germline J gene completes it. The V gene is TRBV6-2 or TRBV6-3, the J gene TRBJ2-1; tentative D call: TRBD2 (7 bases). V lost 2 bases and J lost 4, with 12 bases in between. The length of the CDR3 is 15 residues. CDR1 MNHEY and CDR2 SVGEGT come from the germline V gene. CDR3 DNA, as far as it was read: TGTGCCAGCAGTTACGCGGGGGCTTTATACAATGAG. It yields the protein CASSYAGALYNE. Given in full, the CDR3 is CASSYAGALYNEQFF.

Of note for this clone: The read ends 3 residues shy of where the CDR3 ends; the end is completed using the germline J gene. This same CDR3 is encoded by further DNA sequences in the sample. This chain links TRBV7-9 with TRBJ1-1; D is unresolved. Germline V lookup: CDR1 SEHNR, CDR2 FQNEAQ (reference sequence). The length of the CDR3 is 15 residues. CDR3 residues: CASSASLGSVYEAFF. CDR3 DNA (partial): TGTGCCAGCAGCGCCTCGTTGGGCAGTGTCTACGAG.

Concerning this clone itself: The observed sequence ends 3 residues before the CDR3 terminus, with the missing tail filled in from the germline J gene. The chain uses TRBV29-1 and TRBJ1-2, with unresolved D. Germline V lookup: CDR1 SQVTM, CDR2 ANQGSEA. The CDR3 has 14 amino acids. Trimming shortened V by 6 bases and J by 0 bases, and 14 bases separated the two germline ends. The sequenced part of the CDR3 DNA is TGCAGCGTGGCCACGGGTGCCTCTAACTATGGC. Amino acid sequence: CSVATGASNYG. The entire CDR3 is CSVATGASNYGYTF.